Listed here are 4 T cell receptor beta chains from one sample, sequenced in a study of cytomegalovirus exposure and HLA in healthy donors. 13 Jbeta primers and 60 Vbeta primers were used for the PCR. Clones were read by immunoSEQ multiplex PCR, and TCRdb kept only the in-frame ones, dropping some. This table holds 100,000 to 150,000 clones, about 76% found once. Source material: PBMCs. These receptors came from a woman aged 55-75 years in good health and CMV-seropositive.

The gene calls are TRBV2 and TRBJ1-1; the match to TRBD1 covers 7 bases. Germline-derived CDR1 and CDR2 are SNHLY and FYNNEI. Trimming cost V 11 bases and J 4 bases; bases outside gene matches: 13. The CDR3 loop spans 14 amino acids. CDR3 in DNA: TGTGCCGACAGCCCAGGGGGTATAGGCACTGAAGCTTTCTTT. The encoded protein is CADSPGGIGTEAFF.

This clone was counted a few times. The rearrangement links TRBV28 to TRBJ1-2, with D possibly TRBD1 on 6 matching bases. Germline V gives CDR1 MDHEN, CDR2 SYDVKM. V was trimmed by 2 bases and J by 7 bases, leaving 11 bases between them. This CDR3 is 13 amino acids long. CDR3 protein: CASSLGGGTGYTF. CDR3 in DNA: TGTGCCAGCAGTTTAGGGGGGGGCACTGGCTACACCTTC.

This clone occurred a few times. The chain couples TRBV27 to TRBJ2-5; a possible D gene is TRBD1 (7 bases). In germline, CDR1 is MNHEY, CDR2 SMNVEV (reference sequence). The CDR3 contains 16 residues. The V and J ends lost 3 bases and 3 bases respectively, with 17 bases between them. CDR3 amino acids: CASSLGAGQGEETQYF. The CDR3 coding sequence is TGTGCCAGCAGTTTGGGGGCGGGGCAGGGGGAAGAGACCCAGTACTTC.

Worth noting for this clone: Mismatch with germline at one junction end may stem from a read error. The V and J genes are TRBV7-7 and TRBJ2-1; 10 bases agree with TRBD2. This CDR3 contains 14 residues. Per germline, CDR1 SSHAT and CDR2 FNYEAQ (reference sequence). Here the CDR3 reads CASSLTAGGGEQFF. The CDR3 coding sequence is TGTGCTAGCAGCTTAACAGCGGGGGGGGGTGAGCAGTTCTTC.